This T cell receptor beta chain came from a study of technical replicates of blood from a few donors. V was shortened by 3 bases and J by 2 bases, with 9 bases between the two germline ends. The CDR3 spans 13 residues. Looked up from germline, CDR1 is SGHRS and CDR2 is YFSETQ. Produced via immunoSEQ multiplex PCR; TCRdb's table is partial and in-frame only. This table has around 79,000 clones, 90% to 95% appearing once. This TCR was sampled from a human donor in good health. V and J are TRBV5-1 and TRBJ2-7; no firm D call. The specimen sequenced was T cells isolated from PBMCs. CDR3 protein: CASSSMATYEQYF. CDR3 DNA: TGCGCCAGCAGCTCCATGGCCACCTACGAGCAGTACTTC.